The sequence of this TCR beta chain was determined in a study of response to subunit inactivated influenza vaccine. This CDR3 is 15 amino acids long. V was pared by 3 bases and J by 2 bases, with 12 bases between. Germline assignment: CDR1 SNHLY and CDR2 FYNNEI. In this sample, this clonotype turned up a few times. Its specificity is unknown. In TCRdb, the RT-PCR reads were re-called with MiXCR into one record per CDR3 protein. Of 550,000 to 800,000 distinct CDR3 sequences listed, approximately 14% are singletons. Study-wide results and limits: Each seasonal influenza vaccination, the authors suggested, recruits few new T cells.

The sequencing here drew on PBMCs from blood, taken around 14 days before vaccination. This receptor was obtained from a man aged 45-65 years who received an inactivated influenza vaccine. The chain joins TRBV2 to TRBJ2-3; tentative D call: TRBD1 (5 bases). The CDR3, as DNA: TGTGCCAGCAGTGACTGGCAGGGTCCCACAGATACGCAGTATTTT. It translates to CASSDWQGPTDTQYF.